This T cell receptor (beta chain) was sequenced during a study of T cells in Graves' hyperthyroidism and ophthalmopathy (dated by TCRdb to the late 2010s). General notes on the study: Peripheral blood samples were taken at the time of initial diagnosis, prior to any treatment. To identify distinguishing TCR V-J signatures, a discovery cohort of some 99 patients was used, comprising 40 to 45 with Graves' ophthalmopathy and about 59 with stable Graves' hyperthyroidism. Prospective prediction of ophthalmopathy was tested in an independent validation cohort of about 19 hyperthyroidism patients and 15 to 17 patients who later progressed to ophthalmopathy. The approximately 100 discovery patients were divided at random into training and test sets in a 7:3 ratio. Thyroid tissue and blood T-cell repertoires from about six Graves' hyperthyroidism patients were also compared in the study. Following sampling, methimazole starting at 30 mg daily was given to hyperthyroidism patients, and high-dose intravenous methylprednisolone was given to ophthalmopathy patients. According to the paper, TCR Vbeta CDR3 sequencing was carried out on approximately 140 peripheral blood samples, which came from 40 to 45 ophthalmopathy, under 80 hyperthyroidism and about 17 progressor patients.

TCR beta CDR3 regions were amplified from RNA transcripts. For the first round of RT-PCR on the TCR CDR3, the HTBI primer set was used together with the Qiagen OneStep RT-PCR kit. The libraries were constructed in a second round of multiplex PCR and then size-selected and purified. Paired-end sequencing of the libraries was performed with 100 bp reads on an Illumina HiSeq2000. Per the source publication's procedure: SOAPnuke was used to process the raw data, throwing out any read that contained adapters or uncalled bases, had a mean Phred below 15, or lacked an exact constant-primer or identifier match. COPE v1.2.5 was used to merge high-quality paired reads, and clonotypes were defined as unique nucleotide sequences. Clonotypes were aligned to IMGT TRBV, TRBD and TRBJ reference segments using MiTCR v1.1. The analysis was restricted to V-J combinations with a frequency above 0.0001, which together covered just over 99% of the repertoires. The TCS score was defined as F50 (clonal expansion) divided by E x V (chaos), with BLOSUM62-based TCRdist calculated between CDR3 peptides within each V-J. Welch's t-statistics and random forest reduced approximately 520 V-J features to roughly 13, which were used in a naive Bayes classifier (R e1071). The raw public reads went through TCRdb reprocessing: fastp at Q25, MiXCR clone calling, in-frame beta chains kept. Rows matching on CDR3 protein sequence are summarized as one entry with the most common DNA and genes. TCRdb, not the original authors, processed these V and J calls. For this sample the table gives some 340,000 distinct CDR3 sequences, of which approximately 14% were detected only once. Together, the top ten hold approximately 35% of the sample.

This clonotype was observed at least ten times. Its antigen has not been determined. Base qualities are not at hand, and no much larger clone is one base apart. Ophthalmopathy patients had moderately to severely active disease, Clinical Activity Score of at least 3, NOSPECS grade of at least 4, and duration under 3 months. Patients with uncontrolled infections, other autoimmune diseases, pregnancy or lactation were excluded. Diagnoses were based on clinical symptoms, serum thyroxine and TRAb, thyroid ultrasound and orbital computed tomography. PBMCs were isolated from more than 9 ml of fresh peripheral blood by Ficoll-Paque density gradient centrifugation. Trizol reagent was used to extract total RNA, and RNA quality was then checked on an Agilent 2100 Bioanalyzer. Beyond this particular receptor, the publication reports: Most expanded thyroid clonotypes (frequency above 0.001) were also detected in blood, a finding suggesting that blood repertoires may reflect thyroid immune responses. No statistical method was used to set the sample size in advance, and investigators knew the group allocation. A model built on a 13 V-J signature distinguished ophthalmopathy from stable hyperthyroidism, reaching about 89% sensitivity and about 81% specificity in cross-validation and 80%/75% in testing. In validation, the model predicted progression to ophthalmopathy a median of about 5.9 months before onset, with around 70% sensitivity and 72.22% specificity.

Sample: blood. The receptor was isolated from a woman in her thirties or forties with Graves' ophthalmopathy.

The nucleotides read TGTGCCAGCAGCTTAGAGATCCACAACTATGGCTACACCTTC. It translates to CASSLEIHNYGYTF. The rearranged chain carries TRBV11-2 and TRBJ1-2, with no reliable assignment of the D segment. Relative to germline, V is 0 bases shorter and J is 2 bases shorter, with 7 bases between their ends. CDR1 and CDR2 are read off the germline V gene as SGHAT and FQNNGV. Reading from cysteine to phenylalanine, the CDR3 counts 14 amino acids. Here the CDR3 DNA is all that survives: 42 bases in frame from base 1.